A single sample gave rise to the 25 T cell receptor beta chains below, sequenced in a study of blood T cell repertoires in COVID-19. Produced via immunoSEQ multiplex PCR; TCRdb's table is partial and in-frame only. The sample lists around 250,000 clones; approximately 90% were seen once. The specimen sequenced was PBMCs or T cells enriched from blood (not recorded which). The receptors derive from a woman between 40 and 55 years old with acute COVID-19.

The gene calls are TRBV6-1 and TRBJ2-1; a weak D match, TRBD2 (5 bases). Per the germline V gene, CDR1 is MNHNS and CDR2 is SASEGT. CDR3 size: 16 residues. Trimming shortened V by 3 bases and J by 0 bases, and 12 bases separated the two germline ends. The CDR3 loop is CASSEEAVSSYNEQFF. Here the CDR3 DNA reads TGTGCCAGCAGTGAGGAAGCGGTGAGCTCCTACAATGAGCAGTTCTTC.

This clone showed up just once. This CDR3 is also generated by other DNA sequences in the sample. The chain uses TRBV9 and TRBJ1-1; 8 bases fit TRBD1. Trimming cost V 4 bases and J 0 bases; bases outside gene matches: 5. The CDR3 loop spans 15 amino acids. The germline CDR1 and CDR2 sequences are SGDLS and YYNGEE. The CDR3 bases are TGTGCCAGCAGCCCCCGACAGGGGTTGAACACTGAAGCTTTCTTT. Translating gives CASSPRQGLNTEAFF.

On this clone: An end of the junction differs from the germline gene, which may be a read error. The rearrangement joins TRBV10-1 to TRBJ1-1; 8 positions agree with TRBD1. The CDR3 extends over 13 amino acids. CDR1 is WNHNN, CDR2 SYGVQD, per germline (reference sequence). For the CDR3, the DNA is TGCGCCAGCAGTGAACGAGGACAGGGCCGCCCCCGATTT. Its protein is CASSERGQGRPRF.

This chain links TRBV3-1 (or the pseudogene TRBV3-2) with TRBJ1-6, with TRBD1 identical over 8 bases. CDR1 is LGHDT and CDR2 is YNNKEL in the germline V gene (reference sequence). This CDR3 contains 14 residues. Trimming removed 4 bases from V and 9 bases from J; junction bases left unmatched: 5. The CDR3 coding sequence is TGTGCCAGCAGCCCGGACAGGGTGAGTTCACCCCTCCACTTT. Translated, it gives CASSPDRVSSPLHF.

As to this clone: One base away lies a much larger clone, so this may be a sequencing read error. The rearrangement links TRBV2 to TRBJ1-5, with D unresolved. The CDR3 loop spans 14 amino acids. The ends were cut back, 2 bases at V and 6 bases at J, with 11 bases in the middle. The germline gives CDR1 SNHLY, CDR2 FYNNEI. Written as DNA, the CDR3 is TGTGCCAGCAGTGAAAGAACGTTCGGTCAGCCCCAGCATTTT. Amino acid sequence: CASSERTFGQPQHF.

A few counts support this clone. The chain couples TRBV24-1 to TRBJ2-1, with TRBD2 as a possible D gene (5 bases). Trimming removed 4 bases at V and 5 bases at J, with 14 bases between. This CDR3 spans 15 amino acids. CDR1 is KGHDR and CDR2 is SFDVKD in the germline V gene. The CDR3 loop reads CATSDPRTRNNEQFF. The CDR3 region has the DNA TGTGCCACCAGTGACCCCCGGACTCGCAACAATGAGCAGTTCTTC.

The chain links TRBV7-9 to TRBJ1-2, with unresolved D. CDR3 length: 12 amino acids. The V and J ends lost 3 bases and 6 bases respectively, with 8 bases between them. The germline gives CDR1 SEHNR, CDR2 FQNEAQ (reference sequence). In DNA, the CDR3 is TGTGCCAGCAGCTTTTCAAGCGATGGCTACACCTTC. This codes for CASSFSSDGYTF.

The genes are TRBV11-2 and TRBJ2-1; 8 bases are a match to TRBD2. Unmatched junction bases numbered 6, after V lost 5 bases and J lost 3 bases. The CDR3 runs to 15 residues. CDR1 and CDR2 from the germline V gene are SGHAT and FQNNGV. CDR3 nucleotide sequence: TGTGCCAGCAGCCCAACAGCGGGAGACTACAATGAGCAGTTCTTC. Its protein product is CASSPTAGDYNEQFF.

A few counts support this clone. The J gene is TRBJ1-1, the V gene TRBV13; the match to TRBD1 covers 7 bases. The CDR3 loop spans 18 amino acids. With 2 bases clipped from V and 3 bases from J, the junction kept 15 bases outside the gene matches. Germline V gives CDR1 PRHDT, CDR2 FYEKMQ (reference sequence). CDR3 sequence reads: CASSLKRKGAKVYTEAFF. The CDR3 DNA sequence: TGTGCCAGCAGCTTAAAGCGGAAGGGGGCGAAAGTGTACACTGAAGCTTTCTTT.

The chain joins TRBV28 to TRBJ1-4; the D gene is possibly TRBD1 (6 bases). The V end was cut by 6 bases, the J end by 0 bases, with 11 bases between. This CDR3 is built from 15 residues. Germline V gene lookup returns CDR1 MDHEN and CDR2 SYDVKM. The CDR3 bases are TGTGCCAGCAGCCAAGGACAGTCAACTAATGAAAAACTGTTTTTT. This codes for CASSQGQSTNEKLFF. Variable domain in full (rest from reference TRBV28 and TRBJ1-4): DVKVTQSSRYLVKRTGEKVFLECVQDMDHENMFWYRQDPGLGLRLIYFSYDVKMKEKGDIPEGYSVSREKKERFSLILESASTNQTSMYLCASSQGQSTNEKLFFGSGTQLSVL.

The chain couples TRBV15 to TRBJ2-7; 13 positions match TRBD2. With V trimmed by 5 bases and J by 3 bases, 16 bases remained unmatched. Germline V gives CDR1 LNHNV, CDR2 YYDKDF (reference sequence). The CDR3 has 19 amino acids. This CDR3 is CATSGRTSGSWRFLYEQYV. DNA for the CDR3: TGTGCCACCAGCGGAAGGACTAGCGGGAGTTGGAGGTTCCTCTACGAGCAGTACGTC.

The chain uses TRBV14 and TRBJ2-3, with 7 bases lining up with TRBD2. Germline CDR1 is SGHDN and CDR2 is FVKESK. This CDR3 has 15 residues. The V segment lost 4 bases and the J segment 4 bases; nucleotides outside the gene matches: 8. The CDR3 DNA is TGTGCCAGCAGCCGGGGGGGACTCATCCCAGATACGCAGTATTTT. This sequence encodes CASSRGGLIPDTQYF.

V and J are TRBV4-3 and TRBJ1-6, with 8 bases lining up with TRBD1. This CDR3 has 16 amino acids. J lost 5 bases, V lost 1 base, and 4 bases had no gene match. Germline lookup yields CDR1 LGHNA and CDR2 YSLEER. The CDR3: CASSQGQGFDNSPLHF. The CDR3 DNA reads TGCGCCAGCAGCCAAGGACAGGGGTTCGATAATTCACCCCTCCACTTT.

In this sample, this clone turned up a few times. Sequence at one end of the junction differs from germline and may be a read error. This chain links TRBV5-1 with TRBJ2-1, with 9 bases identical to TRBD1. CDR1 is SGHRS, CDR2 YFSETQ, per germline. This CDR3 is 14 amino acids long. CDR3 loop: CASSLDRDRVFGIF. CDR3 nucleotides: TGCGCCAGCAGCTTGGATCGGGACAGGGTGTTTGGAATCTTC.

The chain joins TRBV11-1 to TRBJ2-3; the D is unclear. CDR1 and CDR2 from the germline V gene are SGHAT and FQDESV (reference sequence). This CDR3 contains 14 residues. Trimming shortened V by 1 base and J by 0 bases, and 5 bases separated the two germline ends. CDR3 in DNA: TGTGCCAGCAGCTTAGTCTTGAGCACAGATACGCAGTATTTT. It is translated as CASSLVLSTDTQYF. The full variable domain, completed using reference TRBV11-1 and TRBJ2-3, is EAEVAQSPRYKITEKSQAVAFWCDPISGHATLYWYRQILGQGPELLVQFQDESVVDDSQLPKDRFSAERLKGVDSTLKIQPAELGDSAMYLCASSLVLSTDTQYFGPGTRLTVL.

The chain links TRBV24-1 to TRBJ1-1; the match to TRBD1 covers 9 bases. The CDR3 has 18 residues. Germline V lookup: CDR1 KGHDR, CDR2 SFDVKD. The V and J ends lost 2 bases and 7 bases, in that order; junction bases with no gene match: 16. The CDR3 sequence: CATSDSRSRTGVSGEAFF. DNA of the CDR3: TGTGCCACCAGTGATTCGCGATCCCGGACAGGGGTTAGCGGTGAAGCTTTCTTT.

The rearrangement joins TRBV11-2 to TRBJ2-6, with 8 bases matching TRBD2. The ends lost 1 base at V and 0 bases at J; junction bases unmatched: 8. From germline, CDR1 is SGHAT and CDR2 FQNNGV. The CDR3 totals 19 residues. The CDR3 reads CASSLVPGGKSSGANVLTF. CDR3 nucleotides: TGTGCCAGCAGCTTAGTCCCGGGGGGGAAGAGCTCTGGGGCCAACGTCCTGACTTTC.

V is TRBV28 and J is TRBJ2-1, with unresolved D. Per the germline V gene, CDR1 is MDHEN and CDR2 is SYDVKM. CDR3 size: 18 residues. V lost 1 base to trimming and J lost 0 bases, with 16 bases between them. CDR3 nucleotides: TGTGCCAGCAGTTTATACCCCTCTGGGCGTCCCTCCTACAATGAGCAGTTCTTC. It specifies CASSLYPSGRPSYNEQFF.

V usage is TRBV6-4 and J usage is TRBJ2-1; 13 bases line up with TRBD2. Germline loops: CDR1 MRHNA, CDR2 SNTAGT. J gave up 8 bases and V 0 bases, and 1 base lay outside the gene matches. The length of the CDR3 is 15 residues. The CDR3 DNA follows: TGTGCCAGCAGTGACTCACTAGCGGGAGGGGATGAGCAGTTCTTC. This translates into CASSDSLAGGDEQFF.

The rearrangement joins TRBV28 to TRBJ1-5; D is undetermined. CDR1 MDHEN and CDR2 SYDVKM come from the germline V gene. Trimming took off 2 bases at V and 3 bases at J, with 11 bases between the two ends. The CDR3 sequence is 15 residues long. The CDR3 nucleotides are TGTGCCAGCAGTTTAGTCTCAGGCCTCAATCAGCCCCAGCATTTT. Its protein product is CASSLVSGLNQPQHF.

This chain uses TRBV4-3 with TRBJ1-5, with a possible D match to TRBD1 (6 bases). The CDR3 is 15 amino acids. Trimming took 4 bases from V and 4 from J, leaving 14 bases between them. The germline V gene encodes CDR1 LGHNA and CDR2 YSLEER. The CDR3: CASSPTGSGNQPQHF. As DNA, the CDR3 is TGCGCCAGCAGCCCAACAGGGTCGGGGAATCAGCCCCAGCATTTT.

V gene TRBV3-1 (or the pseudogene TRBV3-2) combines with J gene TRBJ1-1, with D possibly TRBD1 on 5 matching bases. The CDR3 runs 14 residues. The germline V gene has CDR1 LGHDT and CDR2 YNNKEL (reference sequence). V lost 3 bases, J lost 1 base, and 9 bases lay in between. This chain's CDR3 is CASSHWGQNTEAFF. DNA of the CDR3: TGTGCCAGCAGCCACTGGGGCCAGAACACTGAAGCTTTCTTT.

CDR3 bases: TGTGCCAGCAGCTACCGTAGCGCCGAGCAGTACTTC. Translated: CASSYRSAEQYF. The chain combines TRBV5-5 with TRBJ2-7; a possible D gene is TRBD2 (5 bases). Looked up from germline, CDR1 is SGHKS and CDR2 is YYEKEE (reference sequence). There are 12 residues in the CDR3. Trimming cost V 3 bases and J 6 bases, with 10 bases left between them.

This chain connects TRBV7-9 to TRBJ1-1; the D gene is possibly TRBD1 (5 bases). V was trimmed by 8 bases and J by 1 base, leaving 14 bases between them. The length of the CDR3 is 14 residues. Germline CDR1 is SEHNR and CDR2 is FQNEAQ (reference sequence). The CDR3 DNA reads as TGTGCCAGCCGTAGTGGGGCGCGGAACACTGAAGCTTTCTTT. Its protein is CASRSGARNTEAFF.

The chain is built from TRBV24-1 and TRBJ2-1; the match to TRBD2 covers 10 bases. The CDR3 spans 17 residues. CDR1 KGHDR and CDR2 SFDVKD come from the germline V gene. With V trimmed by 7 bases and J by 8 bases, 16 bases remained unmatched. The CDR3 loop reads CATSPTTSSGGNDEQFF. The CDR3 nucleotides read TGTGCCACCAGCCCCACAACGTCTAGCGGGGGAAACGATGAGCAGTTCTTC.